The 23 T cell receptor beta chains in this list originate from one sample, sequenced in a study of cytomegalovirus exposure and HLA in healthy donors. Vbeta (60) and Jbeta (13) primers were used in the PCR. Only in-frame clones appear in the TCRdb table, and some are missing; sequencing was by immunoSEQ multiplex PCR. The sample's table shows around 140,000 clones. Sequenced sample: PBMCs. These receptors all stem from a male donor in good health and CMV-seronegative.

The chain employs TRBV7-8 and TRBJ1-1; 8 nucleotides align to TRBD1. Germline trimming cut 4 bases from V and 5 bases from J; bases unmatched to any gene: 18. This CDR3 has 18 amino acids. Per the germline V gene, CDR1 is SGHVS and CDR2 is FQNEAQ. The DNA of the CDR3 is TGTGCCAGCAGCTCGCACGACAGGGGTAGGGAGAGGACAACTGAAGCTTTCTTT. Translating it yields CASSSHDRGRERTTEAFF.

The gene calls are TRBV7-9 and TRBJ1-1; D is undetermined. Per the germline V gene, CDR1 is SEHNR and CDR2 is FQNEAQ (reference sequence). V lost 5 bases and J 3 bases, leaving 13 bases between the germline ends. The CDR3 is made up of 14 amino acids. The CDR3 spells CASSQPIGDTEAFF. Here the CDR3 DNA reads TGTGCCAGCAGCCAACCCATCGGGGACACTGAAGCTTTCTTT. Filled out from reference TRBV7-9 and TRBJ1-1, the complete variable domain reads DTGVSQNPRHKITKRGQNVTFRCDPISEHNRLYWYRQTLGQGPEFLTYFQNEAQLEKSRLLSDRFSAERPKGSFSTLEIQRTEQGDSAMYLCASSQPIGDTEAFFGQGTRLTVV.

The chain links TRBV7-9 to TRBJ2-7, with a tentative D call TRBD2 (6 bases). The V end was cut by 5 bases, the J end by 4 bases, with 15 bases between. The germline V gene encodes CDR1 SEHNR and CDR2 FQNEAQ (reference sequence). The CDR3 is made up of 14 amino acids. CDR3 sequence: CASSRLGGPYEQYF. For the CDR3, the DNA is TGTGCCAGCAGCAGATTGGGGGGACCGTACGAGCAGTACTTC.

This sequence joins TRBV10-3 and TRBJ1-2; D is unclear. There are 15 residues in the CDR3. CDR1 and CDR2 from the germline V gene are ENHRY and SYGVKD. V lost 0 bases, J lost 4 bases, and 12 bases lay in between. The CDR3, as DNA: TGTGCCATCAGTGAGTCCGACGGGGTTGCCTATGGCTACACCTTC. Its protein product is CAISESDGVAYGYTF.

V is TRBV7-9 and J is TRBJ2-7; weak D call: TRBD2 (5 bases). This CDR3 is 15 amino acids long. Germline-derived CDR1 and CDR2 are SEHNR and FQNEAQ (reference sequence). Trimming left V 5 bases short and J 1 base short, with 15 bases between. The CDR3 sequence: CASSRPNSGSYEQYF. DNA of the CDR3: TGTGCCAGCAGCCGACCCAACTCGGGGTCCTACGAGCAGTACTTC.

This rearrangement joins TRBV7-2 to TRBJ2-1; the match to TRBD2 covers 7 bases. Germline V gives CDR1 SGHTA, CDR2 FQGNSA. This CDR3 has 14 residues. Losses at the gene ends were 3 bases for V and 2 bases for J; bases not matched to a gene: 1. The CDR3 bases are TGTGCCAGCAGCTTGCGGGGGACCTACAATGAGCAGTTCTTC. It encodes CASSLRGTYNEQFF.

The chain recombines TRBV29-1 with TRBJ2-3; tentative D call: TRBD2 (6 bases). Germline V gene sequence: CDR1 SQVTM, CDR2 ANQGSEA. The V and J ends lost 3 bases and 1 base respectively, with 14 bases between them. CDR3 length equals 15 residues. For the CDR3, the DNA is TGCAGCGTTGAGGCCGGATGGGGGGGCACAGATACGCAGTATTTT. Protein product: CSVEAGWGGTDTQYF.

This chain uses TRBV2 with TRBJ1-3; D is uncertain. The ends were cut back, 5 bases at V and 0 bases at J, with 14 bases in the middle. Germline CDR1 SNHLY, CDR2 FYNNEI. The CDR3 runs to 16 residues. CDR3: CASSPNSGYSGNTIYF. CDR3 DNA sequence: TGTGCCAGCAGTCCCAATTCGGGTTACTCTGGAAACACCATATATTTT.

The chain combines TRBV5-1 with TRBJ2-3, with TRBD1 matching over 8 bases. V shed 3 bases and J 3 bases; nucleotides not matched to a gene: 18. Germline V CDR1 and CDR2: SGHRS, YFSETQ. The CDR3 sequence is 19 residues long. The CDR3 DNA reads as TGCGCCAGCAGCTCCAATGGGACAGGTCCCTTCGGTGGGACAGATACGCAGTATTTT. It yields the protein CASSSNGTGPFGGTDTQYF.

The chain is built from TRBV11-2 and TRBJ2-7; 11 bases line up with TRBD2. V trimming: 1 base; J trimming: 0 bases; junction bases outside the gene matches: 2. Germline V gives CDR1 SGHAT, CDR2 FQNNGV. CDR3 length equals 16 residues. CDR3 DNA: TGTGCCAGCAGCTTAGCGGGACTAGCGGCCTCCTACGAGCAGTACTTC. Amino acids: CASSLAGLAASYEQYF.

The chain joins TRBV7-2 to TRBJ2-2; 7 bases are shared with TRBD2. CDR1 SGHTA and CDR2 FQGNSA come from the germline V gene. J lost 6 bases, V lost 6 bases, and 7 bases had no gene match. CDR3 length: 14 amino acids. The chain's CDR3 is CASSPGRGAGELFF. The CDR3 nucleotides are TGTGCCAGCAGTCCCGGCCGGGGGGCCGGGGAGCTGTTTTTT.

The rearrangement links TRBV18 to TRBJ1-3; 7 nucleotides agree with TRBD1. V trimming: 3 bases; J trimming: 0 bases; junction bases outside the gene matches: 11. The CDR3 spans 18 residues. Germline CDR1 is KGHSH and CDR2 is LQKENI. CDR3 sequence (DNA): TGTGCCAGCTCACCGTCCCCCCAGGGACAGATCTCTGGAAACACCATATATTTT. Its translation: CASSPSPQGQISGNTIYF.

This chain links TRBV6-5 with TRBJ2-7; D is unclear. This CDR3 region has 13 residues. Germline CDR1 is MNHEY and CDR2 is SVGAGI. The V gene lost 7 bases and the J gene lost 0 bases, with 10 bases spanning the gap. The CDR3 DNA follows: TGTGCCAGCACAAGAAAGAGCTCCTACGAGCAGTACTTC. Amino acid sequence: CASTRKSSYEQYF.

This rearrangement joins TRBV29-1 to TRBJ2-2, with D perhaps matching TRBD1 (5 bases). The V gene lost 8 bases and the J gene lost 3 bases, with 16 bases spanning the gap. The CDR3 length is 14 residues. The germline gives CDR1 SQVTM, CDR2 ANQGSEA. This CDR3 is CSTRQGADTGELFF. The CDR3 DNA reads TGCAGCACCCGCCAGGGTGCAGACACCGGGGAGCTGTTTTTT.

V gene TRBV13 combines with J gene TRBJ2-1; TRBD2 matches 8 bases. Germline V gene lookup returns CDR1 PRHDT and CDR2 FYEKMQ (reference sequence). The length of the CDR3 is 17 residues. J gave up 0 bases and V 6 bases, and 10 bases lay outside the gene matches. The CDR3 here is CASRSALGTSSYNEQFF. In DNA, the CDR3 is TGTGCCAGCAGATCTGCCCTTGGGACTAGCTCCTACAATGAGCAGTTCTTC.

This chain joins TRBV27 and TRBJ1-1; tentative D call: TRBD1 (6 bases). The V gene lost 5 bases and the J gene lost 1 base, with 23 bases spanning the gap. Germline CDR1 MNHEY, CDR2 SMNVEV (reference sequence). The CDR3 runs to 18 residues. In DNA form, the CDR3 reads TGTGCCAGCAGTCCAGCATACAGGGTACGCCAGGGGAACACTGAAGCTTTCTTT. Amino acids: CASSPAYRVRQGNTEAFF.

This sequence joins TRBV30 and TRBJ2-7, with D possibly being TRBD1 (6 bases). V shed 2 bases and J shed 2 bases, with 13 bases lying between them. Germline assignment: CDR1 GTSNPN and CDR2 SVGIG (reference sequence). The CDR3 is made up of 14 amino acids. In DNA, the CDR3 is TGTGCCTGGAGTTTGGGGCAGGGGCCCTACGAGCAGTACTTC. Its translation: CAWSLGQGPYEQYF.

V and J are TRBV7-3 and TRBJ1-1; D unresolved. The CDR3 length is 13 residues. Germline V gene sequence: CDR1 SGHTA, CDR2 FQGTGA. V was pared by 1 base and J by 8 bases, with 11 bases between. In nucleotides, the CDR3 is TGTGCCAGCAGCTTAAATAACGCAGGAGAAGCTTTCTTT. Translating it yields CASSLNNAGEAFF.

The chain uses TRBV7-2 and TRBJ1-2, with 8 bases identical to TRBD1. The ends lost 0 bases at V and 4 bases at J; junction bases unmatched: 22. Germline V gene sequence: CDR1 SGHTA, CDR2 FQGNSA. The CDR3 has 21 amino acids. CDR3 amino acids: CASSLAFAGGRIFDRVYGYTF. The CDR3 nucleotides are TGTGCCAGCAGCTTAGCGTTCGCAGGGGGCCGGATCTTCGATCGTGTCTATGGCTACACCTTC.

V is TRBV5-1 and J is TRBJ2-7; 7 bases are shared with TRBD1. CDR1 SGHRS and CDR2 YFSETQ come from the germline V gene. The CDR3 is 16 residues long. With V trimmed by 1 base and J by 2 bases, 9 bases remained unmatched. CDR3 bases: TGCGCCAGCAGCTTGCTGGGGCAGGGGGTGACCTACGAGCAGTACTTC. Its protein product is CASSLLGQGVTYEQYF.

The CDR3 DNA reads as TGTGCCAGCAGCGTACTACCGGGACAGGGTTATAATTCACCCCTCCACTTT. Encoded protein: CASSVLPGQGYNSPLHF. The V and J genes are TRBV9 and TRBJ1-6; TRBD1 agrees at 9 bases. The length of the CDR3 is 17 residues. Germline V lookup: CDR1 SGDLS, CDR2 YYNGEE. The V and J ends lost 1 base and 4 bases, in that order; junction bases with no gene match: 6.

This chain uses TRBV28 with TRBJ1-2; D remains ambiguous. This CDR3 contains 14 residues. The germline V gene encodes CDR1 MDHEN and CDR2 SYDVKM. V was trimmed by 6 bases and J by 3 bases, leaving 14 bases between them. CDR3 sequence reads: CASSPTELHYGYTF. Written as DNA, the CDR3 is TGTGCCAGCAGCCCCACAGAACTCCACTATGGCTACACCTTC.

The chain employs TRBV5-1 and TRBJ2-7, with 8 bases identical to TRBD1. CDR1 and CDR2 (germline): SGHRS, YFSETQ. The V segment lost 1 base and the J segment 0 bases; nucleotides outside the gene matches: 6. CDR3 size: 16 residues. The CDR3 reads CASSLITGGGSYEQYF. CDR3 nucleotide sequence: TGCGCCAGCAGCTTGATTACAGGGGGAGGCTCCTACGAGCAGTACTTC.